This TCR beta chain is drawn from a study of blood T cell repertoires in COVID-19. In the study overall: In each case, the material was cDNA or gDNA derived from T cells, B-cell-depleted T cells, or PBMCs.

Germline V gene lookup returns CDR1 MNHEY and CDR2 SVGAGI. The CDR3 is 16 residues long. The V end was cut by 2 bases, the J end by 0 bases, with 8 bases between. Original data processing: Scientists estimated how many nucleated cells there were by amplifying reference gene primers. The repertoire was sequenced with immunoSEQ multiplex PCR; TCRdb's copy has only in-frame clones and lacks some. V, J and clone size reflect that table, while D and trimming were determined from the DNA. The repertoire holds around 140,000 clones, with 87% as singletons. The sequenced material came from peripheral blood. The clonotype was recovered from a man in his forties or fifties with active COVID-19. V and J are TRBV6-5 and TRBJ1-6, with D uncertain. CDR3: CASSYRKSSYNSPLHF. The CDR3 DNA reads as TGTGCCAGCAGTTACCGTAAGAGCTCCTATAATTCACCCCTCCACTTT.